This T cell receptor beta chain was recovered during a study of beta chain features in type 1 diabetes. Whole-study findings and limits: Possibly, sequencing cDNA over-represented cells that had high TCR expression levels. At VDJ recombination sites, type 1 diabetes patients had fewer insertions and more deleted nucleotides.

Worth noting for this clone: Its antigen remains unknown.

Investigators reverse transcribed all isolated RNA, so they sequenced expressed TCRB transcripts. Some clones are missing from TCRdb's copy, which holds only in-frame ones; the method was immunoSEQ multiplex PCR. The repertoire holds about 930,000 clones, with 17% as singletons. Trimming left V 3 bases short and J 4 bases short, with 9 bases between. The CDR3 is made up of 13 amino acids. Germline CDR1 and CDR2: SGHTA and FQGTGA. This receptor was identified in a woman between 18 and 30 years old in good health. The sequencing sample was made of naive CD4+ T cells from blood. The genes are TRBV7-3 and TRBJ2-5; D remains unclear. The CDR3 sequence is CASSFSVGETQYF. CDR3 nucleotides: TGTGCCAGCAGCTTCAGTGTCGGAGAGACCCAGTACTTC. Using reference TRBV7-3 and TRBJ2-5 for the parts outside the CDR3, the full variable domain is GAGVSQTPSNKVTEKGKYVELRCDPISGHTALYWYRQSLGQGPEFLIYFQGTGAADDSGLPNDRFFAVRPEGSVSTLKIQRTERGDSAVYLCASSFSVGETQYFGPGTRLLVL.